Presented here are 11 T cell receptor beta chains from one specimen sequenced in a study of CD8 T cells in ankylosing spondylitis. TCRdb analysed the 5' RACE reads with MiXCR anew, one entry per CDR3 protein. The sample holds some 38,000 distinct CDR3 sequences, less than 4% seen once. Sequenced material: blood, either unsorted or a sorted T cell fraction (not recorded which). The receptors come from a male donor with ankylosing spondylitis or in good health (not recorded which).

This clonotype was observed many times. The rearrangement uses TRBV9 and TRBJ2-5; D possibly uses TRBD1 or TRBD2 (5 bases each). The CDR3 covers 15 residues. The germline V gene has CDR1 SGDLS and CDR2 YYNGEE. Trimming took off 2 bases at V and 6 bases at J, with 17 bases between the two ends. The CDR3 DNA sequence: TGTGCCAGCAGCGTGGACTTCGGTGGGGCCCAGACCCAGTACTTC. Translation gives CASSVDFGGAQTQYF.

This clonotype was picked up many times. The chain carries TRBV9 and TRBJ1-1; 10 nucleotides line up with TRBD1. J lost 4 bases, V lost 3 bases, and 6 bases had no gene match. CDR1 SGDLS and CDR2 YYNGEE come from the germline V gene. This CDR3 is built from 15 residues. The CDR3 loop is CASSAGQGVATEAFF. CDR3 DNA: TGTGCCAGCAGCGCAGGACAGGGGGTGGCCACTGAAGCTTTCTTT.

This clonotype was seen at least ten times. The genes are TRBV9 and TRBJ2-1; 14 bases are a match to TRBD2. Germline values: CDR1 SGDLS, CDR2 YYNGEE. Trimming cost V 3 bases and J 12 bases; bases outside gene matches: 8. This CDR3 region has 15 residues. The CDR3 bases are TGTGCCAGCAGCGCCCCGGGACTAGCGGGAGTTGTGCAGTTCTTC. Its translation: CASSAPGLAGVVQFF.

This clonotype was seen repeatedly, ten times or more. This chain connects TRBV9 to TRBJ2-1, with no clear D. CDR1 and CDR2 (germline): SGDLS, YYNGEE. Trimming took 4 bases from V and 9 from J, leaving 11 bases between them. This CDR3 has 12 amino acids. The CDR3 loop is CASSKSGSEQFF. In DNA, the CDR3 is TGTGCCAGCAGCAAGTCAGGTAGTGAGCAGTTCTTC.

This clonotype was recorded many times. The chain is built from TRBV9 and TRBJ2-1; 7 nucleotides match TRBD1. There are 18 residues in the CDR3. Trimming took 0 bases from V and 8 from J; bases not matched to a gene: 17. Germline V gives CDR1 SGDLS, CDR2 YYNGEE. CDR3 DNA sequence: TGTGCCAGCAGCGTAGGGGACCCTACAGGGGCAGGGAATTATGAGCAGTTCTTC. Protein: CASSVGDPTGAGNYEQFF.

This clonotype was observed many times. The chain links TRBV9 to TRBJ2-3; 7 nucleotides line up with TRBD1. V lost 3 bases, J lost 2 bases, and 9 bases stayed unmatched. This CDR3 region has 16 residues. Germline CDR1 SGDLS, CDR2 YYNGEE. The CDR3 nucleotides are TGTGCCAGCAGCGCCCGACAGGGAACCTACACAGATACGCAGTATTTT. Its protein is CASSARQGTYTDTQYF.

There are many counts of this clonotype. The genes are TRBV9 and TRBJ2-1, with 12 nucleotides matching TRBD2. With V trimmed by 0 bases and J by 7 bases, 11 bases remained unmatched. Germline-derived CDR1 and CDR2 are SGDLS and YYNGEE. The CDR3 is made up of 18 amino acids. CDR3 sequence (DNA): TGTGCCAGCAGCGTAGCTACCCCGACTAGCGGGGGTCGTAATGAGCAGTTCTTC. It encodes CASSVATPTSGGRNEQFF.

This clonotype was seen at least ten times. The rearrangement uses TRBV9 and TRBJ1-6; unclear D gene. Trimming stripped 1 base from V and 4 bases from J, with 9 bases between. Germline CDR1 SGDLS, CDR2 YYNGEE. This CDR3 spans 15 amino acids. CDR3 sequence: CASSVNTQYNSPLHF. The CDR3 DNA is TGTGCCAGCAGCGTAAACACACAGTATAATTCACCCCTCCACTTT.

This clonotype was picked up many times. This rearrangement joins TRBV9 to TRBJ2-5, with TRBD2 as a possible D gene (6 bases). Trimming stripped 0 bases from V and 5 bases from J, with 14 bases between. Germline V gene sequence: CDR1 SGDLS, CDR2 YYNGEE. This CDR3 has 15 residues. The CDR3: CASSVGSLAFETQYF. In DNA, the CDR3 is TGTGCCAGCAGCGTAGGTTCACTAGCTTTTGAGACCCAGTACTTC.

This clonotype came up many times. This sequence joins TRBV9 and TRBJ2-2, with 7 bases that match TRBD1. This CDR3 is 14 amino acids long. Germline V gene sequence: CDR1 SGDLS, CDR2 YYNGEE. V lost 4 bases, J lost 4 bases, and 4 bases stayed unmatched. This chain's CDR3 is CASSPTGATGELFF. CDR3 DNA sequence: TGTGCCAGCAGCCCAACAGGGGCCACCGGGGAGCTGTTTTTT.

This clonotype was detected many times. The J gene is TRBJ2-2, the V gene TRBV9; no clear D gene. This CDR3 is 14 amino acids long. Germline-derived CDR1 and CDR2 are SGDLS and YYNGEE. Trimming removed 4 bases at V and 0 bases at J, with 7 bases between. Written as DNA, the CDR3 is TGTGCCAGCAGCTCCCCATCGAACACCGGGGAGCTGTTTTTT. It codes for CASSSPSNTGELFF.